This record concerns one T cell receptor (beta chain) sequence. Its antigen target is currently unknown. Nothing much larger sits one base from this clone, and base qualities are not available. Library generation was performed with multiplex PCR. The sequencer was an Illumina HiSeq 4000. iRepertoire HTBI primers and Arm-PCR amplification of CDR3 regions were used to construct TCR beta libraries. Before sequencing, the PCR products went through gel purification. The study's processing was this. Across samples, 55 to 80 TRBV and 12 to 15 TRBJ segments were identified and used for gene usage analysis of CDR3 amino acid clonotypes. Filtered high-quality paired reads were merged into contigs using COPE and FqMerger. BLAST was used to align contigs to the IMGT TRBV, TRBD and TRBJ reference genes, and CDR3 was defined following IMGT. Clonotypes above 0.1% frequency were classified as highly expanded clones. Repertoire diversity was measured by Shannon entropy, and V-J evenness by the Gini coefficient. A clonotype was considered public if more than one individual shared it. Through fastp at Q25 and MiXCR, TCRdb rebuilt clones from the public reads, retaining in-frame beta chains. Rows matching on CDR3 protein sequence are summarized as one entry with the most common DNA and genes. TCRdb assigned the V and J calls; the authors' analysis was not used. This sample gives 580,000 or so distinct CDR3 sequences in total; 15% to 20% of them show up just once. Of the sample, around 12% falls within the top ten clones.

This record belongs to a study of regulatory T cells in long-lasting Graves disease (dated by TCRdb to the early 2020s). The study in broad terms: Patients with newly diagnosed Graves' disease had been on antithyroid drugs for under 3 months. Peripheral blood TCR sequencing and RNA sequencing compared persistent Graves' disease patients with newly diagnosed Graves' disease patients. The study was conducted in China and was registered as a clinical trial. A total of some 33 samples were covered by TCR sequencing, comprising some 13 persistent and about 20 newly diagnosed Graves' disease patients.

General study outcomes and caveats: The small sample size was acknowledged by the authors as a limitation that may reduce accuracy. A larger number of public clonotypes was shared among persistent patients (fewer than 3,000) than among newly diagnosed patients (approximately 930). Persistent Graves' disease patients showed lower TCR Shannon entropy and fewer highly expanded clones than newly diagnosed patients, suggesting clonal expansion. Because the primary lesion, thyroid tissue, could not be accessed, the study looked at peripheral blood alone. Only the TCR beta chain was sequenced and analyzed. Preferential use of TRBV28, TRBJ1-2 and TRBJ2-5 was observed in persistent disease, whereas TRBV20-1 and TRBJ2-1 were favored in newly diagnosed disease.

The CDR3 sequence holds 13 residues, the cysteine and phenylalanine included. Solely the CDR3 DNA is kept, with 39 bases framed from the first base. CDR1 and CDR2, per the germline V gene, are MGHRA and YSYEKL. V loses 5 bases, J loses 8 bases, and the germline ends lie 15 bases apart. The sample's time point, from its label and the paper: newly diagnosed GD, antithyroid drugs for less than 3 months. For both TCR sequencing and RNA sequencing, RNA was extracted from PBMCs in TRIzol. The diagnosis of Graves' disease was made according to American Thyroid Association guidelines. Recruitment of patients was carried out at an endocrinology department in Xi'an, China. From each patient, approximately 10 milliliters of peripheral blood was collected into an EDTA anticoagulant tube. Ficoll Paque Plus density gradient separation was used to isolate PBMCs, and no further T cell sorting was done. An Agilent 2100 Bioanalyzer and agarose gel were used to assess RNA quality, and a NanoDrop 2000 was used to measure RNA concentration.

This same sample was also part of a study on T cells in Graves' hyperthyroidism and ophthalmopathy. Looking at the second paper: Stable Graves' hyperthyroidism was defined as no progression to ophthalmopathy during 18 months of follow-up. Hyperthyroidism patients were aged 18 to 65 years and newly diagnosed, with disease duration of less than 2 months. Any patient with an uncontrolled infection, another autoimmune disease, pregnancy or lactation was excluded. Diagnoses were established on the basis of clinical symptoms, serum thyroxine and TRAb, thyroid ultrasound, and orbital computed tomography. The TCR CDR3 was subjected to a first round of RT-PCR using the HTBI primer set and the Qiagen OneStep RT-PCR kit. Most expanded thyroid clonotypes (frequency above 0.001) were also detected in blood, suggesting blood repertoires may reflect thyroid immune responses. In cross-validation, a model built on a 13 V-J signature told ophthalmopathy apart from stable hyperthyroidism with approximately 90% sensitivity and approximately 81% specificity, and in testing the same model reached 80%/75%. In validation, the model predicted progression to ophthalmopathy with roughly 66% sensitivity and approximately 72% specificity, a median of around six months before onset. TCR V-J signatures able to tell the groups apart were searched for in a discovery cohort of 90 to 100 patients, of whom fewer than 45 had Graves' ophthalmopathy and 55 to 60 had stable Graves' hyperthyroidism. Prospective prediction of ophthalmopathy was tested in an independent validation cohort of approximately 19 hyperthyroidism patients and some 17 patients who later progressed to ophthalmopathy. The roughly 90 discovery patients were divided at random into training and test sets in a 7:3 ratio. In about six Graves' hyperthyroidism patients, the study also compared T-cell repertoires from thyroid tissue with T-cell repertoires from blood. After blood sampling, hyperthyroidism patients were treated with methimazole at a starting dose of 30 mg daily, and ophthalmopathy patients were treated with high-dose intravenous methylprednisolone. A second multiplex PCR round built the libraries, followed by size selection and purification. Paired-end sequencing of the libraries was performed with 100 bp reads on an Illumina HiSeq2000. SOAPnuke was used to process the raw data, throwing out any read that contained adapters or uncalled bases, had a mean Phred below 15, or lacked an exact constant-primer or identifier match. High-quality paired reads were merged using COPE v1.2.5, and each unique nucleotide sequence was defined as a clonotype. MiTCR v1.1 was used to align clonotypes to the IMGT TRBV, TRBD and TRBJ reference segments. The analysis included only V-J combinations with a frequency above 0.0001, which together covered more than 99% of the repertoires. The TCS score was defined as F50 (clonal expansion) divided by E x V (chaos), with BLOSUM62-based TCRdist calculated between CDR3 peptides within each V-J. Welch's t-statistics and random forest reduced several hundred V-J features to around 14, which were used in a naive Bayes classifier (R e1071). Sample size was not statistically predetermined, and investigators were not blinded to group allocation. TCR Vbeta CDR3 sequencing of some 140 peripheral blood samples (fewer than 45 ophthalmopathy, about 80 hyperthyroidism and some 17 progressor patients) is reported in the paper.

The chain uses TRBV4-1 and TRBJ1-2; TRBD1 is possibly the D segment (6 matching bases). Material: peripheral blood mononuclear cells (PBMCs), obtained at new diagnosis, from a patient treated with antithyroid drugs. The clonotype comes from a man between 18 and 35 years old with Graves disease. Donor details come from another sample of the same person, matched by shared clones. The DNA sequence is TGCGCCAGCAGCAGGTTCGGGGGCGGAGGCTACACCTTC. This codes for CASSRFGGGGYTF.